This T cell receptor beta chain derives from a study of read filtering for tumor transcriptome and immune sequencing. Study at large: R-ISS stage counts were under ten for I, about 16 for II, about 7 for III. After DNase treatment, RNA was made into whole-transcriptome libraries.

This library used roughly 430 ng RNA and molecular barcoded adaptors spanning alpha/delta and beta/gamma chains. MiXCR, run by TCRdb on the reads, gives a single entry per CDR3 protein. The sample holds 100,000 to 150,000 distinct CDR3 sequences, 10% to 15% seen once. This clonotype was detected ten times or more. Its target is unknown. Findings and limits, study-wide: Without single-read clonotypes, shared clonotype proportions correlated more between IR-seq and RNA-seq. Approximately 82% of IR-seq clonotypes had a single read, yet these held around 4% of reads.

The sequence derives from a donor aged 40 or over with multiple myeloma. The sequencing sample was made of a population of CD138-negative cells sorted from bone marrow.

The CDR3 DNA follows: TGTGCCATCAGGGACCCCGGGACTAGCAATCCGGGGGAGCAGTTCTTC. Translating gives CAIRDPGTSNPGEQFF. V and J are TRBV10-3 and TRBJ2-1; 9 bases fit TRBD2. V lost 6 bases, J lost 10 bases, and 16 bases stayed unmatched. CDR3 length: 16 residues. Germline CDR1 is ENHRY and CDR2 is SYGVKD.